This paragraph covers one T cell receptor beta chain sequence. Its recognized antigen is unknown. Base qualities are not provided; no much larger clone lies one nucleotide away. Each collaborating institution followed its own protocols to collect whole blood in K2EDTA tubes. For TCRbeta analysis, collaborators shipped samples as frozen whole blood, isolated PBMCs, or DNA extracted from either of those sample types. TCRbeta CDR3 regions were amplified from genomic DNA by means of the immunoSEQ Assay, a bias-controlled multiplex PCR. The authors' analysis ran thus. The number of nucleated cells in each sample was estimated from the amplification of reference gene primers within the assay. To quantify the absolute abundance of each unique TCRbeta CDR3 rearrangement, sequence reads were collapsed and filtered. For each sample, productive Simpson clonality was calculated as the square root of Simpson's diversity index over productive rearrangements. Held by TCRdb, this immuneACCESS table contains in-frame sequences only and omits some clones. Under half of the omission traces to an unresolved V gene where checked; the cause of the rest is unknown. D and trimming come from the DNA, and the V and J calls and clone size come from that table. Here the sample has about 150,000 clones; approximately 80% occur a single time. The ten largest clonotypes hold roughly 6.8% of the sample.

These data are taken from a study of blood T cell repertoires in COVID-19 (TCRdb year 2020). Turning to the overall study: Collaborator samples came from the United States, Italy and Spain and covered acute and convalescent phases of COVID-19. The material from the prospective study consisted of cDNA or gDNA derived from T cells, B-cell-depleted T cells, or PBMCs. Deeply sampled blood TCRbeta repertoires from subjects exposed to, actively infected with, or recovered from COVID-19 were included in the dataset. A freely available public database, intended as a resource for researchers studying the immune response to SARS-CoV-2, is where the repertoires were released. The samples were drawn from the first 160 participants of the ongoing ImmuneRACE study and from over 950 subjects provided by 6 global collaborators. The sample metadata nearly always contained a de-identified subject ID, COVID-19 status, age in years and sex. HLA class I and class II types, where available, came from metadata supplied by the sample provider rather than from assay-based typing. Overall results and qualifications from the work: The amount of clinical and demographic metadata varied by source and participant and was provided uncurated.

Specimen: peripheral blood. This clonotype originated in a woman aged 45-59 years in a cohort sampled during active or convalescent COVID-19.

The sequence in DNA is TGTGCCAGCAGCCAGGACAGGAGGTACGAGCAGTACTTC. The translation is CASSQDRRYEQYF. Here the chain combines TRBV7-6 and TRBJ2-7, and TRBD1 matches 7 of the central bases. Spanning cysteine to phenylalanine, the CDR3 consists of 13 amino acids. CDR3 DNA only is kept here, 39 bases in frame from base 1. Germline trimming amounts to 5 bases on V and 4 bases on J, with 5 as the count of junction bases outside the gene matches. The germline V gene provides CDR1 SGHVS and CDR2 FNYEAQ.